The present entry profiles one T cell receptor (beta chain) with its context. Its antigen remains undetermined. The input lacks base qualities; no much larger clone sits a single base away. This sample is part of a study of T cell responses to AZD1222 COVID-19 vaccine (dated by TCRdb to 2020 to 2022). Turning to the overall study: AZD1222 recipients whose second dose came at about 4 weeks and those whose second dose came at about 12 weeks were combined into one group, since spike-specific TCR depth and breadth did not differ between the two schedules. TCR sequencing was performed for roughly 240 trial participants, of whom around 210 were given two doses of AZD1222 and some 26 were given two doses of MenACWY control vaccine. Trial participants were enrolled by age into subgroups of 18-55, 56-69 and 70-plus years, and around 150, 29 and 61 TCR-sequenced participants, respectively, were included in these subgroups.

The CDR3 regions of human TCRbeta chains were analyzed by immunosequencing. As for the original processing: Repertoire TCRs were checked for matches against a reference library of SARS-CoV-2-specific TCRs that had been generated using the MIRA antigen-specificity platform. Breadth was defined as the fraction of unique TCRs that were SARS-CoV-2-associated, and depth was defined as the fraction of total T cells that were SARS-CoV-2-associated. Using the MIRA data, each spike-specific TCR was assigned both to the spike region to which the TCR was reactive and to a CD4 or CD8 class. Log10-transformed breadth and depth values were compared by one-way ANOVA with Sidak's multiple comparisons tests. The immuneACCESS repertoire file appears here via TCRdb, limited to in-frame rearrangements. These files lack a portion of the clones; in checked studies, under half of the deficit traces to unresolved V genes, and the cause of the others is not known. V and J calls and clone size come straight from that table; D and trimming were deduced from the DNA. The sample table records around 92,000 clones; more than 75% of these occur just once. Roughly a tenth of the sample rests with the top ten.

Spanning cysteine to phenylalanine, the CDR3 consists of 14 amino acids. The retained sequence is limited to the CDR3, 42 bases, with the frame set at the first base. Based on the germline V gene, the CDR1 and CDR2 sequences are MRHNA and SNTAGT. Unmatched junction bases come to 3, with V trimmed by 6 bases and J by 0 bases. The research as a whole found: Epitopes outside the regions mutated in the B.1.351 and B.1.1.7 variants were reportedly recognized by nearly half of the unique spike-specific TCRs. Conclusions about previously exposed vaccinees were limited because only a handful of AZD1222 recipients were SARS-CoV-2 seropositive at baseline. Because no day 14 peak-response samples were available, repertoires were characterized only after the peak T cell response. The 56-69-year group was small, and its depth increase did not reach significance, likely because of low power. Vaccine-associated CD4 TCRs spanned the whole spike protein, with dominant responses in regions 160-218 and 743-854. After two AZD1222 doses, spike-specific TCR breadth and depth were significantly higher than at day 0 and than in MenACWY recipients. Participants were mostly white British and included more females than males, and it was suggested by the authors that clonal diversity may have been underestimated.

Interpreted using the paper, the time point label stands for: baseline before first vaccination. Vaccinee samples were obtained from the UK trials COV001 and COV002, which included a single-blind randomized controlled phase 2/3 trial of AZD1222 (ChAdOx1 nCoV-19) in healthy adults. For TCRbeta chain sequencing, PBMC samples were collected from trial participants at day 0 and at day 28 after the second dose. The sequence derives from an adult in good health. The input for sequencing was peripheral blood, taken on day 0 of AZD1222 vaccination. The V and J genes are TRBV6-4 and TRBJ1-1, with 8 bases aligning to TRBD1. The nucleotides are TGTGCCAGCAGCTTGGACAGGGTGAACACTGAAGCTTTCTTT. Translated, it reads CASSLDRVNTEAFF.